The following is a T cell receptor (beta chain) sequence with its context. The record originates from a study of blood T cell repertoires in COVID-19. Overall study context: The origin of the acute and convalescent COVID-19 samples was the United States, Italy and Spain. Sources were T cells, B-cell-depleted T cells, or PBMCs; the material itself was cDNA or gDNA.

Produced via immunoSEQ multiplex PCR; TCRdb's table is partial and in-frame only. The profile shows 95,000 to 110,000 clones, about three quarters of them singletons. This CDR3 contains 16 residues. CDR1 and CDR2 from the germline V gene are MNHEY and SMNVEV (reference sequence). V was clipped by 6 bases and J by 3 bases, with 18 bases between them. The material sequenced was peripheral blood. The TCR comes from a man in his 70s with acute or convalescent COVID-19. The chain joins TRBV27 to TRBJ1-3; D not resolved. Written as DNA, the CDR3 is TGTGCCAGCAGCCCCAGTGGAGGGCCGCTTGGAAACACCATATATTTT. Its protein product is CASSPSGGPLGNTIYF.